This note documents a single T cell receptor beta chain sequence. The sample belongs to a study of blood T cell repertoires in COVID-19. Data came from immunoSEQ multiplex PCR; TCRdb stores just in-frame clones and leaves some out. The repertoire has 200,000 to 250,000 clones, around 87% of them found once; the top ten carry around 15%. Individuals in the exposed group had encountered a COVID-19 case within 2 weeks preceding study entry. Looked up from germline, CDR1 is SEHNR and CDR2 is FQNEAQ (reference sequence). The V end lost 4 bases, the J end lost 4 bases, and 8 bases lay between the germline ends. The CDR3 has 13 amino acids.

Material: PBMCs or T cells enriched from blood (not recorded which). This TCR was recovered from a man aged 25 to 45 who had been exposed to COVID-19. V is TRBV7-9 and J is TRBJ2-1, with a weak D call TRBD1 (6 bases). The CDR3 region is CASSWGPYNEQFF. Written as DNA, the CDR3 is TGTGCCAGCAGCTGGGGGCCGTACAATGAGCAGTTCTTC.